The clone carrying this T cell receptor (beta chain) is medium-sized within its sample. Its specificity is unknown. CDR1 is DFQATT and CDR2 is SNEGSKA in the germline V gene (reference sequence). The CDR3 loop spans 14 amino acids. The V gene lost 3 bases and the J gene lost 4 bases, with 13 bases spanning the gap. The repertoire came from unfractionated whole blood and reflected all unsorted peripheral T cells. Two fifths of the ten uninfected healthy control donors were sampled twice, three to four months apart. Alpha and beta constant-region primers primed reverse transcription of around 550 ng RNA. Separate chain-specific third strand synthesis with multiplexing indices produced the alpha and beta libraries. One primer pair amplified all rearrangements per chain; each cDNA got molecular barcodes. TCRdb recomputed calls from the 5' RACE reads with MiXCR, one row per CDR3 protein. The sample yields 10,000 or so distinct CDR3 sequences, 6.5% to 9% seen once.

This sample is part of a study of HIV-infected patients and healthy controls. Study-wide results and limits: MAIT alpha-chain CDR3s were frequent in healthy controls, depleted in HIV+. Significant mean usage differences between HIV-infected patients and controls involved eight alpha and eight beta V genes.

Sequencing used blood. The source is an adult in good health. The chain joins TRBV20-1 to TRBJ1-3, with D possibly matching TRBD1 (5 bases). CDR3 in amino acids: CSASPGDYGNTIYF. Here the CDR3 DNA reads TGCAGTGCTAGTCCCGGGGACTACGGAAACACCATATATTTT.